This T cell receptor beta chain was captured in a study of cytomegalovirus exposure and HLA in healthy donors (dated by TCRdb to about 2017). Regarding the complete study: In an earlier analysis of 450 to 750 of the donors, about 260 Gb of sequence data and 90 million to 120 million unique TCR beta sequences from roughly 180 million T cells were reported. Donor age, sex, ethnicity and CMV serostatus were collected together with the repertoire data. The T cell repertoires of 666 subjects were profiled by immunosequencing and related to cytomegalovirus serostatus. Of the roughly 400 genotyped donors, about 80% fell in the genetic ancestry cluster associated with self-reported Caucasian donors. Rather than using new phenotypic data, the later analysis identified candidate immune exposures from TCR beta sequences and from how often those sequences occurred across donors. The study was designed to test whether signatures of past pathogen exposure could be identified by cataloging public T cell receptors. Roughly 5 DR-DQ haplotypes were treated as single units for association and clustering because of strong linkage in the cohort. To predict cytomegalovirus infection status, the study combined high-throughput TCR immunosequencing, statistical association of individual TCRs with disease status, and machine learning. Among almost 400 genotyped donors of the cohort, an average of approximately 240,000 unique TCR beta nucleotide sequences were sequenced per donor, approximately 20% of them non-productive. Class I and class II HLA loci were covered by the typing at four-digit resolution. A later genetic analysis took genome-wide SNP genotypes for about 55% of the roughly 670 donors and used that subset as a discovery cohort. Besides the first cohort of about 730 subjects, a separate validation cohort made up of over 100 different subjects was used. The number of typed donors differed by locus: about 629-630 for A, B, C, DRB1 and DQB1; approximately 520 for DQA1; around 580 for DPA1; and some 430 for DPB1. Every discovery cohort repertoire had been produced on one sequencing platform. An earlier analysis of a few hundred of the donors applied high-throughput TCR beta sequencing to assess whether each TCR beta V gene segment acted as functional or pseudogenic. Around 330 gigabases of sequencing data and 70 million to 100 million unique TCR sequences made up an early release that covered 500 to 700 HLA-typed donors. A later analysis re-examined previously published TCR beta repertoires from just over 650 donors and added high-resolution HLA genotyping to investigate patterns of TCR occurrence.

A distance of 7 bases separates the germline ends of V and J, which lose 1 base and 0 bases respectively. From the germline V gene, CDR1 is MGHRA and CDR2 is YSYEKL. The CDR3 measures 15 amino acids from cysteine to phenylalanine. The CDR3 DNA has 45 bases and is translated from base 1. In total, 666 healthy bone marrow donors made up the cohort. Cohort members were all nominally healthy when sampled, although unrecorded immune exposures were likely present. CMV serostatus was recorded as positive for about 310 and negative for about 55% of the roughly 670 cohort members, whereas no CMV serostatus was recorded for the donor in question. Every donor gave a peripheral blood sample, and the peripheral blood mononuclear cells from that sample were used for TCR beta sequencing. The Qiagen DNeasy Blood Extraction Kit was used to extract genomic DNA from the blood cell samples. Remarks on this clone: The clone's antigen remains unknown. It has no much larger one-base neighbor in the sample; base qualities were not kept.

Results the study describes overall, beyond this receptor: A further reported finding was that TCR beta sequences accurately predicted the HLA-A and HLA-B alleles for most subjects in the first cohort. According to a later genetic analysis, donors in an Asian-associated ancestry cluster had fewer N-insertions in productive TCRs than the approximately 650-donor mean. In this cohort, only TCR beta chains were sequenced, and detectable features were limited by the absence of alpha or paired-chain data. The classifier was reported to diagnose cytomegalovirus status with high specificity and sensitivity in both the original and validation cohorts. In a later analysis, HLA-associated TCR beta chains were found to be more clonally expanded and to have lower generation probabilities than equally common non-associated chains. When HLA alleles, especially DR and DQ, strongly co-occurred, attributing TCR associations to individual alleles was difficult. In a later analysis, TCR association rates were found to vary across HLA loci, with the most associated TCRs seen for DRB1 alleles and the fewest for HLA-C alleles. The presence/absence analyses assumed that sequencing depth was roughly uniform across donors, and that assumption may not be true. An earlier analysis of approximately 600 of the donors showed that most TCR beta V segments appeared in productive rearrangements either about 87% or about 30% of the time, which broadly matched IMGT annotations. The 87-base-pair reads could not distinguish some IMGT-functional V segments, including TRBV6-2 and TRBV6-3, so those segments were excluded. A cluster of highly shared sequence variants was judged likely to represent a technical artifact of the sequencing pipeline. Across donors, most TCR sequences were observed very rarely, whereas some public TCRs were present in many individuals. A later genetic analysis associated a missense DCLRE1C variant with V-gene and J-gene trimming of TCR beta chains, and an independent cohort replicated the association. At a false discovery rate of 0.05, a later analysis linked roughly 17,000 TCR beta sequences to specific HLA alleles. According to the authors, the approach could potentially be generalized to other disease states and immunological phenotypes. According to a later analysis, most CMV-associated TCR beta chains appeared to be HLA-restricted, and the HLA associations seemed to be driven largely by CMV exposure. In vitro tests confirmed that three of the cytomegalovirus-associated TCR beta chains recognize cytomegalovirus antigens. The study gave a list of under 200 TCR beta chains associated with cytomegalovirus. CMV serostatus was the only immune exposure information available for the cohort. Because HLA typing was missing for some donors at each locus, association tests included only the typed subset. Linkage disequilibrium might explain the correlated functional status among segregating V segments, but an unknown experimental factor could not be excluded. According to a later analysis, parvovirus B19, influenza, CMV and Epstein-Barr virus appeared linked to several top co-occurrence clusters. Because counts were too low, more than 15 rarely observed V segments, including chromosome 9 orphons, were excluded from the earlier analysis of 500 to 700 of the donors.

Libraries were made using the immunoSEQ multiplex PCR assay. A mixture of 60 forward primers for TCR Vbeta segments and 13 reverse primers for TCR Jbeta segments was used in the multiplex PCR. The CDR3 region of rearranged TCR beta genes was amplified from genomic DNA with a multiplex PCR assay. The amplified TCR beta libraries were sequenced on the Illumina HiSeq System as 87-base-pair reads. Processing in the source paper ran as follows. A later analysis tallied approximately 87 million unique TCR beta chains across the 666 repertoires, and approximately 9.9 million of those chains were shared by two or more donors. Raw reads were error-corrected and collapsed into unique sequences by a nearest-neighbor algorithm in which closely related sequences were merged to remove PCR and sequencing errors. To assign V, D and J gene segments, CDR3 sequences were aligned to IMGT reference sequences. For a sequence to be retained, a match of at least six nucleotides was required to both a V gene segment and a J gene segment. A rearrangement was called productive if the CDR3 had no stop codons and remained in frame with V and J, and every other rearrangement was called non-productive. Following IMGT convention, CDR3 was defined as the stretch from the second conserved V-encoded cysteine to the conserved J-encoded phenylalanine. Sequences without an unambiguous match to a single V gene segment were excluded from the earlier analysis of almost 600 of the donors. In an earlier analysis of approximately 560 of the donors, a V segment was called functional when productive rearrangements were above 56.7%, and segregating when the standard deviation between donors exceeded 5%. A statistical classification framework was built for diagnosing cytomegalovirus status from the catalog of TCR beta chain sequences. A later analysis assigned V and J genes by comparing TCR nucleotide sequences with IMGT/GENE-DB human TR gene sequences. A later analysis assigned CDR3 sequences and most-parsimonious VDJ recombination scenarios with the TCRdist pipeline. A later analysis defined each TCR beta chain by its CDR3 amino acid sequence plus V-gene family, and excluded reads lacking a unique V-gene family. As a way to deal with suspected cross-contamination and a sequencing artifact, a later analysis dropped 500 to 700 nucleotide sequences that were highly shared and had low generation probability. In a later analysis, a clonal expansion index for each public chain was calculated from normalized within-repertoire ranks of inferred template counts. A later analysis computed generation probabilities with a VDJ recombination model fitted to out-of-frame rearrangements, and checked the results against IGoR. A later analysis scored TCR-TCR, TCR-HLA and TCR-CMV co-occurrence with hypergeometric tests, applying a repertoire-size bias correction to TCR pairs. To estimate false discovery rates, a later analysis permuted the HLA or CMV assignments 20 times. In a later analysis, co-occurring TCRs were grouped with DBSCAN, and TCRdist sequence similarity was added when clustering was performed within HLA-allele-positive subsets. Repertoires with fewer than 30,000 or more than 120,000 public chains were left out of co-occurrence clustering, as were about 5 repertoires with anomalous nucleotide sharing. In TCRdb, the immuneACCESS table is reduced to in-frame sequences with V and J assigned. These tables do not hold every clone; where another copy was compared, an unresolved V gene accounts for under half, and the others remain unexplained. V and J calls plus clone size are reproduced from that table; the DNA served to infer D and trimming. The sample table records roughly 71,000 clones; 74% of these occur just once. The ten biggest clones cover roughly 10% of the sample.

The TCR was taken from a human donor in good health. Sequenced: PBMCs. Recombination linked TRBV4-1 to TRBJ2-1, with the D gene too uncertain to name. The CDR3 in this case is CASSQVESSYNEQFF. The sequenced DNA: TGCGCCAGCAGCCAAGTAGAGAGCTCCTACAATGAGCAGTTCTTC.